This T cell receptor (beta chain) was captured by sequencing in a study of blood T cell repertoires in COVID-19. Per the study methods: Cell counts per sample came from amplifying reference gene primers. Generated by immunoSEQ multiplex PCR, the TCRdb table keeps only in-frame clones and is missing some. That table supplies the V and J calls and clone size; D and trimming were determined from the DNA. The data hold about 300,000 clones, with roughly 88% observed a single time. V lost 3 bases and J 4 bases, leaving 11 bases between the germline ends. CDR1 DFQATT and CDR2 SNEGSKA come from the germline V gene (reference sequence). The CDR3 length is 13 residues. This clone was observed a handful of times.

The source material was peripheral blood. The TCR sequence derives from a man aged 18 to 29 with active or convalescent COVID-19. V gene TRBV20-1 combines with J gene TRBJ2-3, with a possible D match to TRBD1 (5 bases). In DNA, the CDR3 is TGCAGTGCTAGTAGGGGAACCTCAGATACGCAGTATTTT. Its protein product is CSASRGTSDTQYF.